Presented here are 19 T cell receptor beta chains from one specimen sequenced in a study of shared clonotypes between healthy human individuals. Produced via immunoSEQ multiplex PCR; TCRdb's table is partial and in-frame only. The sample yields hundreds of thousands of clones, roughly 80% seen once. The sequencing input was PBMCs. These TCRs come from a woman between 35 and 50 years old in good health. Some clones in this sample may be carry-over from other donors' samples.

The chain links TRBV27 to TRBJ2-7; D tentatively reads TRBD1 or TRBD2 (5 bases each). This CDR3 is built from 14 residues. CDR1 is MNHEY and CDR2 is SMNVEV in the germline V gene (reference sequence). V lost 0 bases and J 2 bases, leaving 8 bases between the germline ends. The DNA of the CDR3 is TGTGCCAGCAGTTTATCGGGACGCGCCTACGAGCAGTACTTC. This codes for CASSLSGRAYEQYF.

This chain links TRBV9 with TRBJ2-7, with 14 nucleotides matching TRBD2. The V gene's germline CDR1 is SGDLS and CDR2 YYNGEE. V shed 0 bases and J 2 bases; nucleotides not matched to a gene: 1. The length of the CDR3 is 16 residues. The CDR3 coding sequence is TGTGCCAGCAGCGTAGAGGGACTAGCGGGAGCCTACGAGCAGTACTTC. Protein: CASSVEGLAGAYEQYF.

In regard to this clone: Different DNA sequences within this sample yield the same CDR3. The DNA for the CDR3 is TGTGCCAGCAGTCGGCAGGAAAAACTGTTTTTT. Its translation: CASSRQEKLFF. The chain uses TRBV6-6 and TRBJ1-4; D not resolved. This CDR3 is built from 11 residues. From germline, CDR1 is MNHNY and CDR2 SVGAGI (reference sequence). Trimming shortened V by 5 bases and J by 8 bases, and 6 bases separated the two germline ends.

The CDR3 sequence: CASSYSVREPTGELFF. Written as DNA, the CDR3 is TGTGCCAGCAGTTACTCGGTGCGGGAGCCCACCGGGGAGCTGTTTTTT. The J gene is TRBJ2-2, the V gene TRBV6-6, with 7 nucleotides matching TRBD2. The CDR3 consists of 16 residues. The germline V gene encodes CDR1 MNHNY and CDR2 SVGAGI (reference sequence). The V and J ends lost 0 bases and 4 bases, in that order; junction bases with no gene match: 5.

On this clone itself: This sample also contains other DNA sequences that code for the same CDR3. V and J are TRBV5-5 and TRBJ2-5; no firm D call. The CDR3 totals 14 residues. The V end lost 0 bases, the J end lost 2 bases, and 8 bases lay between the germline ends. CDR1 and CDR2 from the germline V gene are SGHKS and YYEKEE (reference sequence). DNA of the CDR3: TGTGCCAGCAGCTTGGGGGCTAGGCAAGAGACCCAGTACTTC. Its translation is CASSLGARQETQYF.

The chain links TRBV19 to TRBJ2-7; TRBD2 matches 7 bases. V dropped 5 bases and J dropped 2; count of bases not matched to a gene: 6. Germline CDR1 LNHDA, CDR2 SQIVND (reference sequence). This CDR3 contains 14 residues. CDR3 residues: CASSFTSVTYEQYF. CDR3 sequence (DNA): TGTGCCAGTAGTTTCACTAGCGTTACCTACGAGCAGTACTTC.

The chain is built from TRBV5-6 and TRBJ2-1, with TRBD2 identical over 8 bases. V shed 2 bases and J 1 base; nucleotides not matched to a gene: 2. Germline lookup yields CDR1 SGHDT and CDR2 YYEEEE. This CDR3 comprises 15 residues. The CDR3 protein is CASSFSGKSYNEQFF. CDR3 bases: TGTGCCAGCAGCTTTAGCGGGAAATCCTACAATGAGCAGTTCTTC. Looking up the rest from reference TRBV5-6 and TRBJ2-1 gives the full variable domain: DAGVTQSPTHLIKTRGQQVTLRCSPKSGHDTVSWYQQALGQGPQFIFQYYEEEERQRGNFPDRFSGHQFPNYSSELNVNALLLGDSALYLCASSFSGKSYNEQFFGPGTRLTVL.

V usage is TRBV14 and J usage is TRBJ2-3, with 9 bases lining up with TRBD2. The CDR3 length is 12 residues. The ends lost 6 bases at V and 14 bases at J; junction bases unmatched: 9. Germline CDR1 and CDR2: SGHDN and FVKESK. The DNA for the CDR3 is TGTGCCAGCAGTCAGCGGGAGGAAAGTCTGTATTTT. Amino acid sequence: CASSQREESLYF.

The J gene is TRBJ2-5, the V gene TRBV6-1; 7 bases map to TRBD2. TRBJ2-7 matches the DNA end more closely, so the J call is doubtful. Germline CDR1 is MNHNS and CDR2 is SASEGT. The CDR3 sequence is 13 residues long. CDR3: CASSTSEVYEQYF. CDR3 in DNA: TGTGCCAGCAGTACTAGCGAGGTCTACGAGCAGTACTTC.

Remarks on this clone: This specimen includes other DNA sequences encoding the same CDR3. The rearrangement links TRBV15 to TRBJ2-1; D is unresolved. The CDR3 contains 12 residues. Trimming took off 1 base at V and 4 bases at J, with 2 bases between the two ends. From germline, CDR1 is LNHNV and CDR2 YYDKDF (reference sequence). CDR3 in DNA: TGTGCCACCAGCAGAGTATACAATGAGCAGTTCTTC. This sequence encodes CATSRVYNEQFF. The variable domain in full, completed from reference TRBV15 and TRBJ2-1, reads DAMVIQNPRYQVTQFGKPVTLSCSQTLNHNVMYWYQQKSSQAPKLLFHYYDKDFNNEADTPDNFQSRRPNTSFCFLDIRSPGLGDTAMYLCATSRVYNEQFFGPGTRLTVL.

This sequence joins TRBV19 and TRBJ2-7; D might be TRBD1 or TRBD2, each matching 5 bases. Germline CDR1 reads LNHDA; CDR2 reads SQIVND (reference sequence). The CDR3 has 16 residues. Trimming removed 5 bases from V and 2 bases from J, with 19 bases in between. CDR3 sequence: CASSRSEGIIPYEQYF. The CDR3 DNA is TGTGCCAGTAGTCGCAGTGAGGGGATAATACCCTACGAGCAGTACTTC.

The rearrangement joins TRBV11-3 to TRBJ2-5; the D gene could be TRBD1 or TRBD2 (5 bases each). This CDR3 contains 16 residues. Germline V gene lookup returns CDR1 SGHNT and CDR2 YENEEA. Trimming took off 1 base at V and 4 bases at J, with 16 bases between the two ends. CDR3 in DNA: TGTGCCAGCAGCTTAGTGCCCGGGCTTGGGGGAGAGACCCAGTACTTC. Protein sequence: CASSLVPGLGGETQYF.

A few counts support this clone. This sequence joins TRBV15 and TRBJ2-4, with D unclear. V gave up 0 bases and J gave up 0 bases, with 6 bases separating them. The CDR3 extends over 15 amino acids. Germline CDR1 and CDR2: LNHNV and YYDKDF (reference sequence). CDR3 region: CATSRDLLAKNIQYF. As DNA, the CDR3 is TGTGCCACCAGCAGAGATCTCCTAGCCAAAAACATTCAGTACTTC.

This chain links TRBV7-9 with TRBJ2-3, with D tentatively TRBD1 (5 bases). The V and J ends lost 7 bases and 2 bases respectively, with 16 bases between them. Germline CDR1 reads SEHNR; CDR2 reads FQNEAQ (reference sequence). The CDR3 has 15 residues. The CDR3 DNA reads as TGTGCCAGCACCCCCCTGGCAGGGAACACAGATACGCAGTATTTT. Translating gives CASTPLAGNTDTQYF.

The V gene is TRBV28, the J gene TRBJ1-4; no firm D call. The CDR3 contains 13 residues. V was shortened by 5 bases and J by 0 bases, with 4 bases between the two germline ends. CDR1 is MDHEN, CDR2 SYDVKM, per germline. DNA of the CDR3: TGTGCCAGCAGTGACGCAACTAATGAAAAACTGTTTTTT. Translated: CASSDATNEKLFF.

The rearrangement joins TRBV7-9 to TRBJ2-1; possible D gene TRBD1, 5 bases. Trimming pared 5 bases from V and 6 bases from J, leaving 14 bases between. The CDR3 sequence is 14 residues long. CDR1 is SEHNR and CDR2 is FQNEAQ in the germline V gene (reference sequence). CDR3 protein: CASSETAGSNEQFF. DNA for the CDR3: TGTGCCAGCAGCGAAACGGCAGGGTCCAATGAGCAGTTCTTC.

The chain is built from TRBV11-2 and TRBJ2-5; TRBD1 aligns across 7 bases. The CDR3 runs to 15 residues. V trimming: 4 bases; J trimming: 4 bases; junction bases outside the gene matches: 9. CDR1 and CDR2 (germline): SGHAT, FQNNGV. CDR3 nucleotides: TGTGCCAGCAGCTCTGGACAGGCCAAGGGAGAGACCCAGTACTTC. This encodes CASSSGQAKGETQYF.

This clone was detected only once. The V call is TRBV27, the J call TRBJ1-6; D not certain. The germline CDR1 and CDR2 sequences are MNHEY and SMNVEV (reference sequence). This CDR3 has 15 amino acids. Trimming pared 2 bases from V and 7 bases from J, leaving 12 bases between. For the CDR3, the DNA is TGTGCCAGCAGTTTAGGTCGTCGGCCGAATTCACCCCTCCACTTT. This gives the protein CASSLGRRPNSPLHF.

The V gene is TRBV30, the J gene TRBJ1-5, with 9 bases fitting TRBD1. J was trimmed by 5 bases and V by 4 bases; bases with no gene match: 3. Looked up from germline, CDR1 is GTSNPN and CDR2 is SVGIG (reference sequence). The CDR3 has 13 residues. CDR3: CAWTTGGHQPQHF. As DNA, the CDR3 is TGTGCCTGGACGACAGGGGGACATCAGCCCCAGCATTTT.